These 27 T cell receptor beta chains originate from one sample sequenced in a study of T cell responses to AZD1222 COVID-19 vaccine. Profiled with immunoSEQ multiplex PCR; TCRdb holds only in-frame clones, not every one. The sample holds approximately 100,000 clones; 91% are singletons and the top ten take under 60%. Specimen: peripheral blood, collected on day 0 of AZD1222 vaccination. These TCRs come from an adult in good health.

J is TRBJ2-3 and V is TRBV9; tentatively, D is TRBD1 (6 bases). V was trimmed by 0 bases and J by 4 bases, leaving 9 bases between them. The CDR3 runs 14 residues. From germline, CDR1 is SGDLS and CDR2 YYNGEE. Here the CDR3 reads CASSVGPGADTQYF. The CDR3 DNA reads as TGTGCCAGCAGCGTAGGGCCAGGGGCAGATACGCAGTATTTT.

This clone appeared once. The CDR3 protein is CATSRVAGEGYNEQFF. CDR3 sequence (DNA): TGTGCCACCAGCAGAGTGGCGGGAGAGGGCTACAATGAGCAGTTCTTC. This chain links TRBV15 with TRBJ2-1, with TRBD2 matching over 7 bases. Germline V CDR1 and CDR2: LNHNV, YYDKDF (reference sequence). V shed 1 base and J 3 bases; nucleotides not matched to a gene: 6. There are 16 residues in the CDR3.

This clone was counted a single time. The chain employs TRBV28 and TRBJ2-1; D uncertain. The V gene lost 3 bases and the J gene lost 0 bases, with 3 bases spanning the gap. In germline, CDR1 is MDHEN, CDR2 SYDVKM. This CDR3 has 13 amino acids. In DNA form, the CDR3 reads TGTGCCAGCAGTTTGAGCTCCTACAATGAGCAGTTCTTC. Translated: CASSLSSYNEQFF.

The CDR3 DNA sequence: TGTGCCAGCAGCCCACGGGGGACAGTCCAGGAGACCCAGTACTTC. Its translation: CASSPRGTVQETQYF. This sequence joins TRBV11-2 and TRBJ2-5, with D possibly matching TRBD1 (7 bases). The CDR3 is 15 amino acids. Germline V gives CDR1 SGHAT, CDR2 FQNNGV. V lost 5 bases, J lost 5 bases, and 18 bases lay in between.

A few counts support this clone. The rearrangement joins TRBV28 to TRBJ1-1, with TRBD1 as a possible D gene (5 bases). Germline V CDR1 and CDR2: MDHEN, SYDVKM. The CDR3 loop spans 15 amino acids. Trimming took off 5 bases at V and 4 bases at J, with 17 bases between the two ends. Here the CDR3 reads CASSPAGSRGTEAFF. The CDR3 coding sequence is TGTGCCAGCAGTCCGGCAGGGTCTAGGGGCACTGAAGCTTTCTTT.

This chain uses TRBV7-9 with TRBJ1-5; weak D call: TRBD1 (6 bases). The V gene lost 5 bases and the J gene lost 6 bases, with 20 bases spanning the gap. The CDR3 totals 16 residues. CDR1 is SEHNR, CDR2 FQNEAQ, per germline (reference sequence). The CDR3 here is CASSPQETRGTQPQHF. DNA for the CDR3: TGTGCCAGCAGCCCCCAGGAGACCAGGGGAACTCAGCCCCAGCATTTT.

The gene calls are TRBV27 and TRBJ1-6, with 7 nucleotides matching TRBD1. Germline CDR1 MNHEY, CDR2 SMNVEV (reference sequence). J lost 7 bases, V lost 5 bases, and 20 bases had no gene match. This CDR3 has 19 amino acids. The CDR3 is CASSPRDSGRPFENSPLHF. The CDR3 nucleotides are TGTGCCAGCAGTCCTCGGGACAGCGGCCGGCCTTTCGAGAATTCACCCCTCCACTTT.

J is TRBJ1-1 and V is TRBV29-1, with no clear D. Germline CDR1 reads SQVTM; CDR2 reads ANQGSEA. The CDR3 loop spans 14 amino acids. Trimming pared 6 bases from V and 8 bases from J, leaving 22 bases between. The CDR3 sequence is CSVEPRVGAGEAFF. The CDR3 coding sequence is TGCAGCGTGGAACCTCGAGTGGGAGCCGGCGAAGCTTTCTTT.

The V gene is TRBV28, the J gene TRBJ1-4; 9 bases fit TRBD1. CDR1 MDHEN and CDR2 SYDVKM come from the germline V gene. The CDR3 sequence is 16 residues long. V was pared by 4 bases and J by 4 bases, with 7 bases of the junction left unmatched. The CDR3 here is CASSSSGTGRNEKLFF. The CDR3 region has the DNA TGTGCCAGCAGTTCCTCCGGGACAGGGCGTAATGAAAAACTGTTTTTT. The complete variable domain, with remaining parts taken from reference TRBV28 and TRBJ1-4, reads DVKVTQSSRYLVKRTGEKVFLECVQDMDHENMFWYRQDPGLGLRLIYFSYDVKMKEKGDIPEGYSVSREKKERFSLILESASTNQTSMYLCASSSSGTGRNEKLFFGSGTQLSVL.

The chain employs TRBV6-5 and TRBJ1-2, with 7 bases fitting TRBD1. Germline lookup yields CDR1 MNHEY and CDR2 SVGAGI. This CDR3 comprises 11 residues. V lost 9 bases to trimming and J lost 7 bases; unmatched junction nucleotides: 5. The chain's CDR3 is CASYWTGGYTF. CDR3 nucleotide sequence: TGTGCCAGTTACTGGACAGGTGGCTACACCTTC.

The DNA of the CDR3 is TGTGCCAGCAGCTTAGACGCAACCGGGGAGCTGTTTTTT. This encodes CASSLDATGELFF. The V call is TRBV7-2, the J call TRBJ2-2; D gene ambiguous. Germline CDR1 SGHTA, CDR2 FQGNSA. V was clipped by 1 base and J by 5 bases, with 5 bases between them. The CDR3 has 13 residues. The full variable domain, rest sourced from reference TRBV7-2 and TRBJ2-2, is GAGVSQSPSNKVTEKGKDVELRCDPISGHTALYWYRQSLGQGLEFLIYFQGNSAPDKSGLPSDRFSAERTGGSVSTLTIQRTQQEDSAVYLCASSLDATGELFFGEGSRLTVL.

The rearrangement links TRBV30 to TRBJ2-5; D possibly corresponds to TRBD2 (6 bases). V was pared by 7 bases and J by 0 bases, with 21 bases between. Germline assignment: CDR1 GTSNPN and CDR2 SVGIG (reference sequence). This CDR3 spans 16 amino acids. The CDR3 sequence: CAYNSGKNPYQETQYF. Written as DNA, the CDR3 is TGTGCCTATAATAGCGGAAAAAACCCTTACCAAGAGACCCAGTACTTC.

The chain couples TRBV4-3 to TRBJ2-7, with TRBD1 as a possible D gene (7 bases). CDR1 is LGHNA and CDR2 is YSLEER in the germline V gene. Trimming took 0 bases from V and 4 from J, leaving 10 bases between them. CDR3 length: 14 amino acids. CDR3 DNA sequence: TGCGCCAGCAGCCAAGAACAGGGGAGGTACGAGCAGTACTTC. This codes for CASSQEQGRYEQYF.

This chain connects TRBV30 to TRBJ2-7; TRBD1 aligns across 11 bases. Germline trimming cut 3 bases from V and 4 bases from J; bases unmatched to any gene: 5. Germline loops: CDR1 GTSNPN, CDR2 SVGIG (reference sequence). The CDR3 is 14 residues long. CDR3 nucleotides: TGTGCCTGGAGCGGACAGGGGGCTCGATACGAGCAGTACTTC. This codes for CAWSGQGARYEQYF.

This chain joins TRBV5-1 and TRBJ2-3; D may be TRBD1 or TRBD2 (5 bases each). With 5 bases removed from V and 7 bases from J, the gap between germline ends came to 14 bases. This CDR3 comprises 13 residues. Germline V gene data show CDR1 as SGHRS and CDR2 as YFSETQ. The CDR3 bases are TGCGCCAGCAGTCGGGACGCTGCCTATACGCAGTATTTT. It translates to CASSRDAAYTQYF.

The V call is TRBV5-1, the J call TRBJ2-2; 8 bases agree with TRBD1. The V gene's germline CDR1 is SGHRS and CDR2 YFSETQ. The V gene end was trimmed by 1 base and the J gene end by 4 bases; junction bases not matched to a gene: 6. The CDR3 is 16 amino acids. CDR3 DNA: TGCGCCAGCAGCTTGCCAGGGGGCCCCGCCACCGGGGAGCTGTTTTTT. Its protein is CASSLPGGPATGELFF.

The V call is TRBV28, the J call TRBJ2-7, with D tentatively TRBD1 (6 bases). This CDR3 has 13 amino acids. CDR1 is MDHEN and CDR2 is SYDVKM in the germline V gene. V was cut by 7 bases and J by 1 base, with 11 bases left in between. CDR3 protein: CASIGQPSYEQYF. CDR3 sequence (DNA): TGTGCCAGCATAGGACAGCCTTCCTACGAGCAGTACTTC.

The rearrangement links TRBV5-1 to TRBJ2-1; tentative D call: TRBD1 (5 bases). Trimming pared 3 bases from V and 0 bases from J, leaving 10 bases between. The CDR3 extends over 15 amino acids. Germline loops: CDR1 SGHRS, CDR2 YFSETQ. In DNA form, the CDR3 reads TGCGCCAGCAGCTCGGACAAGAGCTCCTACAATGAGCAGTTCTTC. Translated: CASSSDKSSYNEQFF.

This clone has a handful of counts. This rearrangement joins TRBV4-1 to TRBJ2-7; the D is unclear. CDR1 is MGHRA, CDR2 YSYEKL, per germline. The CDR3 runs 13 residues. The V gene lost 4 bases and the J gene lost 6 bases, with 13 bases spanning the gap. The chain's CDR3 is CASSPAATSEQYF. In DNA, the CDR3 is TGCGCCAGCAGCCCAGCCGCCACCTCCGAGCAGTACTTC.

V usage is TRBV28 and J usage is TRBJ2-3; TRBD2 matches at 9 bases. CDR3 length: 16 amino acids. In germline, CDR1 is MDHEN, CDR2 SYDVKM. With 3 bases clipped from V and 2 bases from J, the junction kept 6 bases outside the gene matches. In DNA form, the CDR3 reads TGTGCCAGCAGTTTGTGGGCGGGAGGGCCCACAGATACGCAGTATTTT. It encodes CASSLWAGGPTDTQYF.

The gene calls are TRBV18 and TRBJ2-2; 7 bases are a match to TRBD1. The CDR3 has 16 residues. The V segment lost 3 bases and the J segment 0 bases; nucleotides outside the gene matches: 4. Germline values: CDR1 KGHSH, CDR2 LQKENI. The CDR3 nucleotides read TGTGCCAGCTCACCGCCAGGGGGAACGAACACCGGGGAGCTGTTTTTT. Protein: CASSPPGGTNTGELFF.

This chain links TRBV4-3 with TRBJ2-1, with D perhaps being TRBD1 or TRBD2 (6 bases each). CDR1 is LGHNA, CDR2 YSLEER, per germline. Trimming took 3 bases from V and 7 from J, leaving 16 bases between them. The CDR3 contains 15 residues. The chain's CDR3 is CASSHPRDTGNEQFF. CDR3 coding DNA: TGCGCCAGCAGCCATCCGCGGGACACTGGGAATGAGCAGTTCTTC.

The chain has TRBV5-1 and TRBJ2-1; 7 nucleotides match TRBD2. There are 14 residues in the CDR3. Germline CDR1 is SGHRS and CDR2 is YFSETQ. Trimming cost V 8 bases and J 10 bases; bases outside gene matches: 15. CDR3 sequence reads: CASSSGGRGGEQFF. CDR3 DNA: TGCGCCAGTAGCAGCGGAGGGCGGGGAGGGGAGCAGTTCTTC.

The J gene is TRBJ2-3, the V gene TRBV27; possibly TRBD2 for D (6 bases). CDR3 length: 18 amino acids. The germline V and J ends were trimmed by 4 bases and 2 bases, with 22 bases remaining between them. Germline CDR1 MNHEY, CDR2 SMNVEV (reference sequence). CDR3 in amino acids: CASSSPLRDAATTDTQYF. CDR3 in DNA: TGTGCCAGCAGTTCACCCTTGCGGGACGCAGCTACCACAGATACGCAGTATTTT.

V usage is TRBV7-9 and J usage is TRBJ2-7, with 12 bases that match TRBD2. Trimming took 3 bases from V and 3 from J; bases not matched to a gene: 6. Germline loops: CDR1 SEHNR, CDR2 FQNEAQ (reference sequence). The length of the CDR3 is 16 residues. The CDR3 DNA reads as TGTGCCAGCAGCTTCGCTAGCGGGAGGGCGGGCTACGAGCAGTACTTC. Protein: CASSFASGRAGYEQYF.

CDR3 in DNA: TGTGCCAGCAGCTCGAGAGGGGTTTTGCGCAATGAGCAGTTCTTC. Translating gives CASSSRGVLRNEQFF. V gene TRBV7-2 combines with J gene TRBJ2-1, with D perhaps assigned TRBD1 or TRBD2 (5 bases each). The CDR3 extends over 15 amino acids. V dropped 4 bases and J dropped 6 bases, with 16 bases sitting between them. Germline loops: CDR1 SGHTA, CDR2 FQGNSA.

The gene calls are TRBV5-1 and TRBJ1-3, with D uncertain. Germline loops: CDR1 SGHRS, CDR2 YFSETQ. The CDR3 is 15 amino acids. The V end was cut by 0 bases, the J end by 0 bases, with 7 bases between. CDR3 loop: CASSLAPASGNTIYF. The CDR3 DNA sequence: TGCGCCAGCAGCTTGGCCCCGGCCTCTGGAAACACCATATATTTT. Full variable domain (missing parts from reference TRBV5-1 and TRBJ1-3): KAGVTQTPRYLIKTRGQQVTLSCSPISGHRSVSWYQQTPGQGLQFLFEYFSETQRNKGNFPGRFSGRQFSNSRSEMNVSTLELGDSALYLCASSLAPASGNTIYFGEGSWLTVV.